What follows are 21 T cell receptor beta chains derived from one specimen sequenced in a study of blood T cell repertoires in COVID-19. The method was immunoSEQ multiplex PCR; TCRdb's version includes in-frame clones alone and lacks a portion of them. There are hundreds of thousands of clones in the sample; roughly 90% occur only once, and 2% to 2.5% lies in the top ten. The source material was PBMCs or T cells enriched from blood (not recorded which). These receptors all stem from a woman aged 40 to 50 with acute COVID-19.

The table lists this clone with a count of one. This chain links TRBV19 with TRBJ2-1; 9 nucleotides agree with TRBD2. J gave up 8 bases and V 5 bases, and 7 bases lay outside the gene matches. The CDR3 loop spans 14 amino acids. The germline gives CDR1 LNHDA, CDR2 SQIVND (reference sequence). The CDR3 DNA is TGTGCCAGTAGTTCACTAGCGGGTGTATATGAGCAGTTCTTC. Protein sequence: CASSSLAGVYEQFF.

The chain has TRBV7-8 and TRBJ1-5, with D unresolved. The germline gives CDR1 SGHVS, CDR2 FQNEAQ. This CDR3 region has 14 residues. Trimming cost V 2 bases and J 2 bases, with 7 bases left between them. The CDR3 spells CASSLRRGNQPQHF. Here the CDR3 DNA reads TGTGCCAGCAGCTTAAGACGGGGCAATCAGCCCCAGCATTTT. Drawing the rest from reference TRBV7-8 and TRBJ1-5, the complete variable domain is GAGVSQSPRYKVAKRGQDVALRCDPISGHVSLFWYQQALGQGPEFLTYFQNEAQLDKSGLPSDRFFAERPEGSVSTLKIQRTQQEDSAVYLCASSLRRGNQPQHFGDGTRLSIL.

V is TRBV19 and J is TRBJ1-3, with unresolved D. The germline V gene has CDR1 LNHDA and CDR2 SQIVND (reference sequence). V was pared by 3 bases and J by 0 bases, with 6 bases between. The CDR3 is made up of 14 amino acids. This chain's CDR3 is CASSIYISGNTIYF. The CDR3 coding sequence is TGTGCCAGTAGTATTTACATCTCTGGAAACACCATATATTTT.

The rearrangement joins TRBV9 to TRBJ2-2, with D tentatively TRBD2 (6 bases). Trimming shortened V by 0 bases and J by 1 base, and 7 bases separated the two germline ends. The CDR3 totals 15 residues. Germline assignment: CDR1 SGDLS and CDR2 YYNGEE. The CDR3 nucleotides are TGTGCCAGCAGCGTAGGACTAGAGAACACCGGGGAGCTGTTTTTT. Its translation: CASSVGLENTGELFF.

The chain links TRBV7-9 to TRBJ1-1; 7 positions match TRBD1. CDR1 SEHNR and CDR2 FQNEAQ come from the germline V gene (reference sequence). This CDR3 region has 13 residues. The junction had 5 bases not matched to a gene; V was cut back by 5 bases and J by 5 bases. CDR3: CASSAQGWTEAFF. The CDR3 DNA sequence: TGTGCCAGCAGCGCACAGGGGTGGACTGAAGCTTTCTTT.

The chain couples TRBV10-2 to TRBJ2-7; 15 nucleotides match TRBD2. This CDR3 is 16 amino acids long. V gave up 8 bases and J gave up 3 bases; unmatched junction bases: 8. Germline V gives CDR1 WSHSY, CDR2 SAAADI. The CDR3 sequence: CASGRTSGGADYEQYF. The CDR3 DNA reads TGCGCCAGCGGTAGGACTAGCGGGGGGGCGGACTACGAGCAGTACTTC.

The chain uses TRBV25-1 and TRBJ1-1, with D perhaps matching TRBD1 (5 bases). The germline V gene encodes CDR1 MGHDK and CDR2 SYGVNS. The V gene lost 0 bases and the J gene lost 0 bases, with 11 bases spanning the gap. CDR3 size: 16 residues. The CDR3 loop is CASSEYYPGLNTEAFF. For the CDR3, the DNA is TGTGCCAGCAGTGAATATTACCCAGGGCTGAACACTGAAGCTTTCTTT.

V usage is TRBV6-4 and J usage is TRBJ1-6, with 7 nucleotides matching TRBD1. V dropped 7 bases and J dropped 5; count of bases not matched to a gene: 5. CDR1 is MRHNA and CDR2 is SNTAGT in the germline V gene. There are 14 residues in the CDR3. The CDR3 DNA reads as TGTGCCAGCACCCGACAGGGACATAATTCACCCCTCCACTTT. It specifies CASTRQGHNSPLHF.

The rearrangement joins TRBV30 to TRBJ1-4; D uncertain. Trimming cost V 6 bases and J 0 bases, with 8 bases left between them. CDR3 size: 13 residues. Germline V lookup: CDR1 GTSNPN, CDR2 SVGIG (reference sequence). This CDR3 reads CACEPATNEKLFF. The CDR3 DNA sequence: TGTGCCTGCGAGCCTGCAACTAATGAAAAACTGTTTTTT.

This clone was picked up a small number of times. This rearrangement joins TRBV7-6 to TRBJ2-3; 10 nucleotides match TRBD2. J gave up 0 bases and V 5 bases, and 11 bases lay outside the gene matches. This CDR3 contains 18 residues. Looked up from germline, CDR1 is SGHVS and CDR2 is FNYEAQ. CDR3 in DNA: TGTGCCAGCAGCCGGGACTTTAGCGGGGGGATTAGCACAGATACGCAGTATTTT. Translated: CASSRDFSGGISTDTQYF.

On this clone: The sample holds other DNA sequences that translate to the same CDR3. The chain joins TRBV5-1 to TRBJ2-7; a weak D match, TRBD1 (5 bases). Germline lookup yields CDR1 SGHRS and CDR2 YFSETQ. This CDR3 contains 13 residues. V shed 2 bases and J shed 2 bases, with 8 bases lying between them. The CDR3 DNA is TGCGCCAGCAGCTTTGACAGAGCCTACGAGCAGTACTTC. Residues: CASSFDRAYEQYF.

This chain joins TRBV5-4 and TRBJ1-5; no firm D call. The CDR3 totals 12 residues. Trimming pared 1 base from V and 9 bases from J, leaving 8 bases between. CDR1 is SGHNT and CDR2 is YYREEE in the germline V gene (reference sequence). CDR3 sequence: CASSLYGGPQHF. In nucleotides, the CDR3 is TGTGCCAGCAGCTTGTACGGAGGGCCCCAGCATTTT. The entire variable domain, with the rest obtained from reference TRBV5-4 and TRBJ1-5, is as follows: ETGVTQSPTHLIKTRGQQVTLRCSSQSGHNTVSWYQQALGQGPQFIFQYYREEENGRGNFPPRFSGLQFPNYSSELNVNALELDDSALYLCASSLYGGPQHFGDGTRLSIL.

The chain uses TRBV24-1 and TRBJ2-3; 10 nucleotides align to TRBD2. The germline V gene has CDR1 KGHDR and CDR2 SFDVKD. The V gene end was trimmed by 1 base and the J gene end by 0 bases; junction bases not matched to a gene: 9. This CDR3 has 19 amino acids. CDR3 nucleotides: TGTGCCACCAGTGATTTTGCGGCTAGCGGGGGACCTAGCACAGATACGCAGTATTTT. It codes for CATSDFAASGGPSTDTQYF.

This chain uses TRBV5-4 with TRBJ1-2, with D unclear. Germline V gene lookup returns CDR1 SGHNT and CDR2 YYREEE (reference sequence). The CDR3 extends over 15 amino acids. Trimming shortened V by 4 bases and J by 4 bases, and 17 bases separated the two germline ends. The CDR3 coding sequence is TGTGCCAGCAGCCCGGGCGGGGAGCGCCTCTATGGCTACACCTTC. It translates to CASSPGGERLYGYTF.

V gene TRBV30 combines with J gene TRBJ1-1; 9 bases are shared with TRBD1. This CDR3 has 13 amino acids. Germline V gene data show CDR1 as GTSNPN and CDR2 as SVGIG (reference sequence). The V segment lost 5 bases and the J segment 1 base; nucleotides outside the gene matches: 2. The CDR3 DNA reads TGTGCCTGGGACAGGGGGAGGAACACTGAAGCTTTCTTT. It codes for CAWDRGRNTEAFF.

The CDR3 here is CATWDNLSPYGYTF. In DNA, the CDR3 is TGTGCCACCTGGGACAATTTAAGCCCCTATGGCTACACCTTC. The chain has TRBV19 and TRBJ1-2, with TRBD1 as a possible D gene (6 bases). Trimming pared 10 bases from V and 4 bases from J, leaving 19 bases between. This CDR3 spans 14 amino acids. CDR1 and CDR2 (germline): LNHDA, SQIVND (reference sequence).

This chain links TRBV5-4 with TRBJ2-1, with TRBD2 identical over 11 bases. This CDR3 comprises 16 residues. CDR1 is SGHNT, CDR2 YYREEE, per germline (reference sequence). Trimming cost V 5 bases and J 2 bases; bases outside gene matches: 6. Here the CDR3 reads CASSSDSGGAYNEQFF. CDR3 in DNA: TGTGCCAGCAGTTCAGATAGCGGGGGGGCCTACAATGAGCAGTTCTTC.

The V call is TRBV27, the J call TRBJ2-1; 7 bases map to TRBD2. The V gene end was trimmed by 6 bases and the J gene end by 4 bases; junction bases not matched to a gene: 6. The CDR3 covers 14 residues. Germline CDR1 and CDR2: MNHEY and SMNVEV (reference sequence). Written as DNA, the CDR3 is TGTGCCAGCAGGGTGGGGGGGGAATACAATGAGCAGTTCTTC. This encodes CASRVGGEYNEQFF.

This clone was seen a few times. The chain has TRBV29-1 and TRBJ1-1; a weak D match, TRBD1 (6 bases). The CDR3 has 13 residues. Germline values: CDR1 SQVTM, CDR2 ANQGSEA. The V end was cut by 7 bases, the J end by 4 bases, with 16 bases between. The CDR3 DNA is TGCAGCGCCCCAGGGGCTGGTTTCACTGAAGCTTTCTTT. Amino acids: CSAPGAGFTEAFF. The entire variable domain, with the rest obtained from reference TRBV29-1 and TRBJ1-1, is as follows: SAVISQKPSRDICQRGTSLTIQCQVDSQVTMMFWYRQQPGQSLTLIATANQGSEATYESGFVIDKFPISRPNLTFSTLTVSNMSPEDSSIYLCSAPGAGFTEAFFGQGTRLTVV.

The chain uses TRBV21-1 and TRBJ1-1; whether TRBD1, the table's D call, matches the DNA was not checked. TRBV21-1 is an annotated pseudogene. This CDR3 contains 19 residues. CDR3 sequence: CASSKGSLGQGDMNTEAFF. In DNA form, the CDR3 reads TGTGCCAGCAGCAAAGGGAGTCTCGGACAGGGAGACATGAACACTGAAGCTTTCTTT.

This clone has only a few counts. V usage is TRBV19 and J usage is TRBJ1-4; 9 nucleotides agree with TRBD1. The CDR3 consists of 15 residues. In germline, CDR1 is LNHDA, CDR2 SQIVND (reference sequence). The junction had 8 bases not matched to a gene; V was cut back by 4 bases and J by 8 bases. CDR3 DNA: TGTGCCAGTAGTAGGGCACGGACAGGGGTCGAAAAACTGTTTTTT. Translation: CASSRARTGVEKLFF.